This entry lists 17 T cell receptor beta chains sequenced from one sample in a study of T-cell reconstitution after alpha-beta-depleted transplantation in children. During its preparation, the TCRbeta library received unique molecular identifiers. TCRdb used MiXCR to reprocess the PCR reads, holding one entry per CDR3 protein. The sample contains around 380,000 distinct CDR3 sequences, around 9.9% of which appear only once. The source was PBMCs from the stem cell graft donor, collected from the stem cell graft. Receptors were obtained from a human donor who donated a stem cell graft to a child with acute myeloid leukemia.

The V call is TRBV12-3 or TRBV12-4, the J call TRBJ1-4; D gene unclear. Trimming took off 3 bases at V and 3 bases at J, with 8 bases between the two ends. The CDR3 spans 14 residues. CDR3 sequence reads: CASSLMGSNEKLFF. Here the CDR3 DNA reads TGTGCCAGCAGTTTGATGGGATCTAATGAAAAACTGTTTTTT.

In its sample, this clonotype was seen a few times. The CDR3 reads CASSLADRAGTDTQYF. The CDR3 DNA reads TGTGCCAGCAGCTTAGCGGACAGGGCGGGAACAGATACGCAGTATTTT. V and J are TRBV7-8 and TRBJ2-3; TRBD1 matches at 8 bases. Germline CDR1 SGHVS, CDR2 FQNEAQ. The V segment lost 0 bases and the J segment 3 bases; nucleotides outside the gene matches: 5. The CDR3 is 16 residues long.

This clonotype occurred many times. The chain recombines TRBV6-2 or TRBV6-3 with TRBJ2-1; D unclear. CDR1 and CDR2 (germline): MNHEY, SVGEGT. Trimming removed 0 bases at V and 2 bases at J, with 14 bases between. The CDR3 loop spans 17 amino acids. The CDR3 reads CASSYSNVGITYNEQFF. In nucleotides, the CDR3 is TGTGCCAGCAGTTACTCGAATGTGGGAATCACCTACAATGAGCAGTTCTTC.

The table lists this clonotype with a few counts. This chain connects TRBV15 to TRBJ2-7; D is possibly TRBD1 (5 bases). Trimming cost V 0 bases and J 1 base, with 13 bases left between them. Germline V gene lookup returns CDR1 LNHNV and CDR2 YYDKDF (reference sequence). CDR3 length equals 16 residues. The CDR3 here is CATSREGARPSYEQYF. The DNA for the CDR3 is TGTGCCACCAGCAGAGAAGGGGCGCGACCGTCCTACGAGCAGTACTTC.

There are a few counts of this clonotype. V gene TRBV20-1 combines with J gene TRBJ2-7; TRBD2 matches at 13 bases. V lost 1 base and J lost 3; bases outside the gene matches: 6. Germline CDR1 reads DFQATT; CDR2 reads SNEGSKA (reference sequence). This CDR3 spans 16 amino acids. The CDR3 loop is CSARVGGLAGIYEQYF. As DNA, the CDR3 is TGCAGTGCTAGAGTGGGGGGACTAGCGGGGATCTACGAGCAGTACTTC.

The rearrangement uses TRBV20-1 and TRBJ2-2; the D gene is possibly TRBD2 (6 bases). Germline CDR1 reads DFQATT; CDR2 reads SNEGSKA (reference sequence). The CDR3 contains 15 residues. V shed 5 bases and J shed 0 bases, with 13 bases lying between them. The CDR3 bases are TGCAGTGCTCGAAGCGGGCAATCGAACACCGGGGAGCTGTTTTTT. Protein: CSARSGQSNTGELFF.

This clonotype was counted between two and nine times. This chain uses TRBV20-1 with TRBJ2-6, with 9 bases aligning to TRBD1. Germline CDR1 reads DFQATT; CDR2 reads SNEGSKA (reference sequence). The CDR3 length is 17 residues. CDR3 nucleotide sequence: TGCAGCGCGCACCGGGGGACAGGGCTCTCTGGGGCCAACGTCCTGACTTTC. Translation: CSAHRGTGLSGANVLTF.

The rearrangement uses TRBV7-8 and TRBJ2-7; D remains unclear. This CDR3 is 13 amino acids long. Germline V lookup: CDR1 SGHVS, CDR2 FQNEAQ. V was clipped by 2 bases and J by 6 bases, with 11 bases between them. The CDR3 bases are TGTGCCAGCAGCTTATTGGACGGCGCCGAGCAGTACGTC. Protein: CASSLLDGAEQYV.

The chain joins TRBV4-2 to TRBJ2-5; TRBD2 might be the D (6 bases). V dropped 0 bases and J dropped 1 base, with 15 bases sitting between them. The CDR3 runs to 17 residues. The V gene's germline CDR1 is LGHNA and CDR2 YNFKEQ. The DNA for the CDR3 is TGTGCCAGCAGCCAAGATGGGGCGGGGACCGCCCAAGAGACCCAGTACTTC. Translation: CASSQDGAGTAQETQYF.

The chain is built from TRBV29-1 and TRBJ2-4; the D is unclear. Germline loops: CDR1 SQVTM, CDR2 ANQGSEA. The CDR3 covers 13 residues. V shed 7 bases and J shed 0 bases, with 10 bases lying between them. CDR3 amino acids: CSGQGLAKNIQYF. The CDR3 region has the DNA TGCAGCGGCCAAGGGCTAGCCAAAAACATTCAGTACTTC.

This clonotype has ten or more counts. The chain joins TRBV5-1 to TRBJ2-5, with D unclear. The germline V and J ends were trimmed by 5 bases and 6 bases, with 11 bases remaining between them. CDR1 and CDR2 (germline): SGHRS, YFSETQ. The CDR3 contains 12 residues. The CDR3 sequence: CASSIPGQTQYF. CDR3 bases: TGCGCCAGCAGTATTCCAGGACAGACCCAGTACTTC.

The rearrangement uses TRBV30 and TRBJ2-1; D gene ambiguous. The CDR3 consists of 12 residues. The germline V gene encodes CDR1 GTSNPN and CDR2 SVGIG (reference sequence). The V end was cut by 0 bases, the J end by 8 bases, with 8 bases between. The CDR3, as DNA: TGTGCCTGGAGTGTCTGGGCTGATGAGCAGTTCTTC. It yields the protein CAWSVWADEQFF. The full variable domain, in which reference TRBV30 and TRBJ2-1 provide the parts outside the CDR3, is SQTIHQWPATLVQPVGSPLSLECTVEGTSNPNLYWYRQAAGRGLQLLFYSVGIGQISSEVPQNLSASRPQDRQFILSSKKLLLSDSGFYLCAWSVWADEQFFGPGTRLTVL.

The chain combines TRBV5-1 with TRBJ2-5; TRBD1 matches 7 bases. Germline V lookup: CDR1 SGHRS, CDR2 YFSETQ. V lost 1 base to trimming and J lost 1 base; unmatched junction nucleotides: 4. The CDR3 spans 15 residues. The DNA for the CDR3 is TGCGCCAGCAGCTTGACAGGGGCCTTCCAAGAGACCCAGTACTTC. It specifies CASSLTGAFQETQYF.

For the CDR3, the DNA is TGTGCCAGCAGCCCACCCCCTCTCCTGGGACTAGCGGGAGGAGCCTACGAGCAGTACTTC. Its protein is CASSPPPLLGLAGGAYEQYF. The chain carries TRBV7-8 and TRBJ2-7; 15 positions match TRBD2. The CDR3 is 20 residues long. Losses at the gene ends were 5 bases for V and 2 bases for J; bases not matched to a gene: 16. Germline values: CDR1 SGHVS, CDR2 FQNEAQ.

There are a few counts of this clonotype. The rearrangement links TRBV20-1 to TRBJ2-7; D unclear. The CDR3 runs 13 residues. V was shortened by 3 bases and J by 4 bases, with 13 bases between the two germline ends. The germline V gene encodes CDR1 DFQATT and CDR2 SNEGSKA (reference sequence). In nucleotides, the CDR3 is TGCAGTGCTAGGAGCCTGGGAAAATACGAGCAGTACGTC. Amino acid sequence: CSARSLGKYEQYV.

The chain recombines TRBV20-1 with TRBJ2-7, with 7 positions matching TRBD2. CDR3 size: 13 residues. In germline, CDR1 is DFQATT, CDR2 SNEGSKA (reference sequence). The J segment lost 5 bases and the V segment lost 4 bases, leaving 8 bases of the junction unmatched. CDR3 DNA: TGCAGTGCTAACGGGGAGGGCCGCGACGAGCAGTACTTC. It specifies CSANGEGRDEQYF.

The chain links TRBV9 to TRBJ1-6; D uncertain. Germline assignment: CDR1 SGDLS and CDR2 YYNGEE. V was pared by 0 bases and J by 10 bases, with 14 bases between. The CDR3 has 15 residues. CDR3 bases: TGTGCCAGCAGCGTAGATGTGAGGGCTGGCTCACCCCTCCACTTT. It encodes CASSVDVRAGSPLHF.